The 14 T cell receptor beta chains reported below all come from one sample, sequenced in a study of T cell repertoires in cytomegalovirus infection. TCRdb re-analysed the reads in MiXCR, keeping a single row per CDR3 protein. The sample carries more than 150,000 distinct CDR3 sequences, 23% recorded once. The sequencing sample was made of PBMCs. These receptors all stem from a human donor in good health (CMV status not recorded). Some clones in this sample may be carry-over from other donors' samples.

This clonotype was detected only a few times. The gene calls are TRBV7-2 and TRBJ2-5, with D perhaps TRBD1 (5 bases). With 1 base removed from V and 5 bases from J, the gap between germline ends came to 11 bases. Germline lookup yields CDR1 SGHTA and CDR2 FQGNSA. This CDR3 comprises 14 residues. The CDR3 region has the DNA TGTGCCAGCAGCTTAGGCAGGGCGGCGGAGACCCAGTACTTC. As protein: CASSLGRAAETQYF.

This clonotype was found many times. The CDR3 nucleotides read TGTGCCAGCAGCTGGGACAGGGAGGGTGGCTACACCTTC. Its translation is CASSWDREGGYTF. The gene calls are TRBV28 and TRBJ1-2, with 9 bases fitting TRBD1. The J segment lost 7 bases and the V segment lost 6 bases, leaving 6 bases of the junction unmatched. The CDR3 has 13 residues. CDR1 is MDHEN, CDR2 SYDVKM, per germline.

The chain couples TRBV25-1 to TRBJ2-4; D is unclear. The CDR3 loop spans 12 amino acids. CDR1 is MGHDK, CDR2 SYGVNS, per germline. V was trimmed by 8 bases and J by 8 bases, leaving 13 bases between them. The DNA for the CDR3 is TGTGCCAGCTCCGGACCGGCGTACATTCAGTACTTC. It specifies CASSGPAYIQYF.

The genes are TRBV28 and TRBJ2-1, with a weak D call TRBD2 (6 bases). Germline V gene data show CDR1 as MDHEN and CDR2 as SYDVKM. The CDR3 is 13 residues long. V was clipped by 8 bases and J by 3 bases, with 11 bases between them. CDR3 coding DNA: TGTGCCAGCCAATTAGCGGACTACAATGAGCAGTTCTTC. Translation: CASQLADYNEQFF.

The J gene is TRBJ1-2, the V gene TRBV28; 7 bases fit TRBD1. The CDR3 runs 16 residues. V trimming: 3 bases; J trimming: 7 bases; junction bases outside the gene matches: 14. CDR1 is MDHEN, CDR2 SYDVKM, per germline. CDR3 region: CASSFTPPTGSGGYTF. CDR3 coding DNA: TGTGCCAGCAGTTTCACCCCCCCGACAGGGAGCGGTGGCTACACCTTC.

This clonotype came up many times. The chain couples TRBV7-8 to TRBJ2-1, with D possibly matching TRBD2 (5 bases). The V gene lost 2 bases and the J gene lost 2 bases, with 10 bases spanning the gap. This CDR3 spans 15 amino acids. Germline values: CDR1 SGHVS, CDR2 FQNEAQ. The CDR3 DNA follows: TGTGCCAGCAGCTTAAGGGAGCTCGCCTACAATGAGCAGTTCTTC. This sequence encodes CASSLRELAYNEQFF.

Of note for this clonotype: A much larger clone is a single base away; this may be a read error. The chain recombines TRBV28 with TRBJ2-4, with TRBD2 matching over 7 bases. CDR1 and CDR2 (germline): MDHEN, SYDVKM. The V segment lost 11 bases and the J segment 1 base; nucleotides outside the gene matches: 11. The CDR3 covers 15 residues. The CDR3: CARAPAGLAKNIQYF. CDR3 DNA sequence: TGTGCCCGCGCCCCAGCGGGATTGGCCAAAAACATTCAGTACTTC.

There are a few counts of this clonotype. The chain couples TRBV20-1 to TRBJ2-1; possibly TRBD2 for D (6 bases). V lost 5 bases, J lost 2 bases, and 16 bases lay in between. This CDR3 comprises 15 residues. Germline CDR1 reads DFQATT; CDR2 reads SNEGSKA (reference sequence). CDR3 sequence (DNA): TGCAGTGCTCCGTTTTTACGGGAGCCCTACAATGAGCAGTTCTTC. Amino acid sequence: CSAPFLREPYNEQFF.

The V and J genes are TRBV15 and TRBJ1-1; D unresolved. The CDR3 spans 11 residues. From germline, CDR1 is LNHNV and CDR2 YYDKDF (reference sequence). The V and J ends lost 3 bases and 6 bases respectively, with 5 bases between them. For the CDR3, the DNA is TGTGCCACCAGCAGCGGACCTGAAGCTTTCTTT. Residues: CATSSGPEAFF. Combining the CDR3 with reference TRBV15 and TRBJ1-1 gives the whole variable domain DAMVIQNPRYQVTQFGKPVTLSCSQTLNHNVMYWYQQKSSQAPKLLFHYYDKDFNNEADTPDNFQSRRPNTSFCFLDIRSPGLGDTAMYLCATSSGPEAFFGQGTRLTVV.

The chain is built from TRBV19 and TRBJ1-4; D gene ambiguous. The germline V and J ends were trimmed by 5 bases and 8 bases, with 12 bases remaining between them. CDR1 is LNHDA and CDR2 is SQIVND in the germline V gene (reference sequence). The CDR3 totals 13 residues. CDR3 bases: TGTGCCAGTAGTGTCCGGACGGGGGAAAAACTGTTTTTT. It is translated as CASSVRTGEKLFF.

This clonotype was found many times. This rearrangement joins TRBV5-5 to TRBJ2-7; 7 nucleotides line up with TRBD2. The CDR3 spans 14 residues. The germline V gene encodes CDR1 SGHKS and CDR2 YYEKEE (reference sequence). V shed 4 bases, J shed 3 bases, and the junction held 7 bases outside the gene matches. The CDR3 region has the DNA TGTGCCAGCAGCCGTACCGGGGAGGGCTACGAGCAGTACTTC. It yields the protein CASSRTGEGYEQYF.

This clonotype was counted many times. The chain couples TRBV28 to TRBJ2-7; 10 nucleotides agree with TRBD2. The germline CDR1 and CDR2 sequences are MDHEN and SYDVKM. After removal of 3 bases from V and 6 bases from J, the junction contained 5 bases not matched to a gene. CDR3 size: 14 residues. DNA of the CDR3: TGTGCCAGCAGTTTTAGTAGCGGGAGGTCCGAGCAGTACTTC. Translated: CASSFSSGRSEQYF.

This clonotype came up many times. This chain uses TRBV6-2 or TRBV6-3 with TRBJ2-1; the match to TRBD2 covers 7 bases. The junction had 11 bases not matched to a gene; V was cut back by 7 bases and J by 8 bases. The CDR3 has 14 amino acids. Germline CDR1 is MNHEY and CDR2 is SVGEGT. CDR3 sequence (DNA): TGTGCCAGCACCCGGGGGGTAGTTATCGATGAGCAGTTCTTC. This sequence encodes CASTRGVVIDEQFF.

This clonotype was recorded at least ten times. This chain joins TRBV6-5 and TRBJ2-2, with D unresolved. Trimming removed 0 bases at V and 0 bases at J, with 8 bases between. CDR3 length: 16 residues. Looked up from germline, CDR1 is MNHEY and CDR2 is SVGAGI. CDR3: CASSYSRRTNTGELFF. For the CDR3, the DNA is TGTGCCAGCAGTTACTCTCGACGGACGAACACCGGGGAGCTGTTTTTT.